The sequence of this T cell receptor beta chain was determined in a study of identical twins. TCRdb redid the calling of the 5' RACE reads with MiXCR, one entry per CDR3 protein. The sample carries over 200,000 distinct CDR3 sequences, about 10% recorded once. This CDR3 is 15 amino acids long. V trimming: 5 bases; J trimming: 3 bases; junction bases outside the gene matches: 4. Many counts were recorded for this clonotype. The antigen remains undetermined. Findings and caveats of the study: Not following the same donors, the study drew its conclusions from cross-sectional statistical analysis. Clonotypes of the beta chain that were abundant in cord blood carried fewer insertions (memory repertoires showed none).

The gene calls are TRBV12-3 or TRBV12-4 and TRBJ2-3; TRBD2 matches at 11 bases. The sequence derives from a man aged 50-60 years in good health. The sequenced sample was memory T cells sorted from blood. CDR3 region: CASSTSGRRTDTQYF. As DNA, the CDR3 is TGTGCCAGCAGTACTAGCGGGAGAAGGACAGATACGCAGTATTTT.